Listed here are 5 T cell receptor beta chains from one sample, sequenced in a study of cytomegalovirus exposure and HLA in healthy donors. Clones were read by immunoSEQ multiplex PCR, and TCRdb kept only the in-frame ones, dropping some. The sample shows roughly 79,000 clones, approximately 93% of them seen only once. Sequences were obtained from PBMCs. All receptors come from a man aged 18 to 29 in good health and CMV-seronegative.

V usage is TRBV6-5 and J usage is TRBJ1-4; a possible D gene is TRBD1 (5 bases). V lost 4 bases, J lost 8 bases, and 14 bases lay in between. Germline CDR1 is MNHEY and CDR2 is SVGAGI. CDR3 length: 14 amino acids. The CDR3 DNA sequence: TGTGCCAGCAGTTTTGGAGGGGTAGGGGAAAAACTGTTTTTT. It yields the protein CASSFGGVGEKLFF.

The chain couples TRBV28 to TRBJ1-1; D may be TRBD1 (5 bases). This CDR3 comprises 15 residues. Between the trimmed V and J ends, which lost 7 bases and 0 bases, there was a span of 15 bases. CDR1 is MDHEN, CDR2 SYDVKM, per germline. The CDR3 here is CASIRWGGMNTEAFF. The DNA of the CDR3 is TGTGCCAGCATCCGATGGGGGGGTATGAACACTGAAGCTTTCTTT.

This clone came up once. CDR3 protein: CASRSRTGGQPQHF. The CDR3 bases are TGTGCCAGCCGCTCCAGGACAGGGGGTCAGCCCCAGCATTTT. The V gene is TRBV6-5, the J gene TRBJ1-5, with 10 bases aligning to TRBD1. This CDR3 has 14 amino acids. The germline gives CDR1 MNHEY, CDR2 SVGAGI. V shed 8 bases and J 6 bases; nucleotides not matched to a gene: 7.

This chain connects TRBV4-3 to TRBJ2-5, with a tentative D call TRBD2 (5 bases). CDR1 is LGHNA and CDR2 is YSLEER in the germline V gene. V was pared by 3 bases and J by 3 bases, with 11 bases between. The length of the CDR3 is 14 residues. For the CDR3, the DNA is TGCGCCAGCAGCCAGGGGAGCGGAGAAGAGACCCAGTACTTC. Protein product: CASSQGSGEETQYF.

The chain links TRBV7-2 to TRBJ2-3, with TRBD1 as a possible D gene (7 bases). Trimming removed 5 bases from V and 11 bases from J, with 23 bases in between. This CDR3 region has 15 residues. The V gene's germline CDR1 is SGHTA and CDR2 FQGNSA. CDR3 residues: CASSPRDRDRLGQYF. Written as DNA, the CDR3 is TGTGCCAGCAGCCCCAGAGACAGGGATAGACTAGGGCAGTATTTT.